Each of the 17 T cell receptor beta chains below was sequenced from the same sample in a study of blood T cell repertoires in COVID-19. TCRdb's copy holds only in-frame clones and misses some; the assay was immunoSEQ multiplex PCR. The sample has 150,000 or so clones, 70% to 90% seen once. The sequencing input was peripheral blood. Source of these receptors: a human donor in a cohort sampled during active COVID-19.

The chain couples TRBV5-4 to TRBJ1-1, with a tentative D call TRBD1 (6 bases). Between the trimmed V and J ends, which lost 2 bases and 1 base, there was a span of 12 bases. The CDR3 is 15 amino acids. The germline V gene encodes CDR1 SGHNT and CDR2 YYREEE (reference sequence). For the CDR3, the DNA is TGTGCCAGCAGCTTTCACAGGGATTGGAACACTGAAGCTTTCTTT. This codes for CASSFHRDWNTEAFF.

The chain recombines TRBV6-6 with TRBJ1-5; possibly TRBD1 for D (6 bases). Germline loops: CDR1 MNHNY, CDR2 SVGAGI (reference sequence). V shed 0 bases and J shed 8 bases, with 11 bases lying between them. This CDR3 is built from 14 residues. This chain's CDR3 is CASSYSREGEPQHF. Written as DNA, the CDR3 is TGTGCCAGCAGTTACTCGAGGGAGGGGGAGCCCCAGCATTTT.

The rearrangement uses TRBV6-5 and TRBJ2-1, with 8 positions matching TRBD1. CDR3 length: 14 residues. Germline trimming cut 0 bases from V and 9 bases from J; bases unmatched to any gene: 4. Germline V gene data show CDR1 as MNHEY and CDR2 as SVGAGI. The DNA of the CDR3 is TGTGCCAGCAGTTACTCGACAGGGGTGGGTGAGCAGTTCTTC. Its translation: CASSYSTGVGEQFF.

DNA for the CDR3: TGCGCCAGCAGTATACAACCACTAGCGGGGGGCCACCCAAGAAACAATGAGCAGTTCTTC. Translation gives CASSIQPLAGGHPRNNEQFF. The gene calls are TRBV4-1 and TRBJ2-1; 12 positions match TRBD2. There are 20 residues in the CDR3. Germline CDR1 and CDR2: MGHRA and YSYEKL. V dropped 6 bases and J dropped 5; count of bases not matched to a gene: 20.

The chain recombines TRBV5-6 with TRBJ1-4; D not resolved. There are 13 residues in the CDR3. Trimming left V 3 bases short and J 7 bases short, with 10 bases between. The V gene's germline CDR1 is SGHDT and CDR2 YYEEEE. CDR3 sequence (DNA): TGTGCCAGCAGCTGGGCCCTGGCTGAAAAACTGTTTTTT. It codes for CASSWALAEKLFF.

V is TRBV19 and J is TRBJ1-6; TRBD1 agrees at 9 bases. Trimming took 7 bases from V and 6 from J; bases not matched to a gene: 4. Germline lookup yields CDR1 LNHDA and CDR2 SQIVND (reference sequence). The length of the CDR3 is 14 residues. CDR3 nucleotides: TGTGCCAGTAAACAGGGGGCCTTTAATTCACCCCTCCACTTT. Protein: CASKQGAFNSPLHF.

V usage is TRBV19 and J usage is TRBJ1-5; 9 bases are shared with TRBD1. Per the germline V gene, CDR1 is LNHDA and CDR2 is SQIVND (reference sequence). This CDR3 has 13 amino acids. Losses at the gene ends were 7 bases for V and 6 bases for J; bases not matched to a gene: 4. In DNA, the CDR3 is TGTGCCAGTACGGACAGGGGTACTCAGCCCCAGCATTTT. Translated: CASTDRGTQPQHF.

With respect to this clone: An end of the junction does not agree with germline; a read error may underlie this. V is TRBV5-1 and J is TRBJ2-7; D not certain. There are 15 residues in the CDR3. Germline V gene lookup returns CDR1 SGHRS and CDR2 YFSETQ. The CDR3 region is CASSLQPDISSEQYF. For the CDR3, the DNA is TGCGCCAGCAGCTTGCAACCCGACATCTCCTCCGAGCAGTACTTC. Full variable domain (remainder filled in from reference TRBV5-1 and TRBJ2-7): KAGVTQTPRYLIKTRGQQVTLSCSPISGHRSVSWYQQTPGQGLQFLFEYFSETQRNKGNFPGRFSGRQFSNSRSEMNVSTLELGDSALYLCASSLQPDISSEQYFGPGTRLTVT.

V and J are TRBV9 and TRBJ2-7; tentatively, D is TRBD2 (5 bases). This CDR3 spans 12 amino acids. CDR1 and CDR2 from the germline V gene are SGDLS and YYNGEE. The V end was cut by 4 bases, the J end by 7 bases, with 12 bases between. CDR3 bases: TGTGCCAGCAGCCCCGGGAACCTTGAGCAGTACTTC. This translates into CASSPGNLEQYF.

V gene TRBV30 combines with J gene TRBJ2-7; TRBD1 matches at 9 bases. CDR3 length: 14 amino acids. V dropped 4 bases and J dropped 0; count of bases not matched to a gene: 4. Germline CDR1 reads GTSNPN; CDR2 reads SVGIG (reference sequence). The CDR3 spells CAWTLDRGSYEQYF. CDR3 DNA sequence: TGTGCCTGGACGCTGGACAGGGGCTCCTACGAGCAGTACTTC.

J is TRBJ2-7 and V is TRBV5-1; possibly TRBD1 for D (6 bases). Germline-derived CDR1 and CDR2 are SGHRS and YFSETQ. This CDR3 contains 15 residues. Deletions cut 4 bases from V and 6 bases from J, with 20 bases between. In DNA form, the CDR3 reads TGCGCCAGCAGCACGTTACAGGGCTCCACGCTCGAGCAGTACTTC. Amino acids: CASSTLQGSTLEQYF.

The V gene is TRBV9, the J gene TRBJ2-7; D possibly corresponds to TRBD2 (7 bases). V was trimmed by 3 bases and J by 0 bases, leaving 13 bases between them. Germline CDR1 is SGDLS and CDR2 is YYNGEE. This CDR3 comprises 15 residues. The chain's CDR3 is CASSAGGLSSYEQYF. The CDR3 DNA reads as TGTGCCAGCAGCGCCGGGGGGCTCAGCTCCTACGAGCAGTACTTC. The variable domain in full, completed from reference TRBV9 and TRBJ2-7, reads DSGVTQTPKHLITATGQRVTLRCSPRSGDLSVYWYQQSLDQGLQFLIQYYNGEERAKGNILERFSAQQFPDLHSELNLSSLELGDSALYFCASSAGGLSSYEQYFGPGTRLTVT.

The rearrangement uses TRBV18 and TRBJ1-2; 12 nucleotides agree with TRBD1. With 1 base clipped from V and 5 bases from J, the junction kept 8 bases outside the gene matches. Germline V gives CDR1 KGHSH, CDR2 LQKENI. This CDR3 spans 17 amino acids. CDR3 residues: CASSPQGQGAGAYGYTF. The CDR3 DNA reads as TGTGCCAGCTCACCACAGGGACAGGGGGCCGGTGCGTATGGCTACACCTTC.

This sequence joins TRBV7-9 and TRBJ1-2; weak D call: TRBD1 (5 bases). This CDR3 is 14 amino acids long. Trimming left V 1 base short and J 6 bases short, with 12 bases between. Per the germline V gene, CDR1 is SEHNR and CDR2 is FQNEAQ (reference sequence). For the CDR3, the DNA is TGTGCCAGCAGCTTAGTGGGGGGGAAGGATGGCTACACCTTC. The encoded protein is CASSLVGGKDGYTF.

This clone appeared once. V gene TRBV29-1 combines with J gene TRBJ1-1; D possibly corresponds to TRBD1 (5 bases). The V end lost 6 bases, the J end lost 4 bases, and 18 bases lay between the germline ends. CDR3 length: 14 residues. CDR1 and CDR2 from the germline V gene are SQVTM and ANQGSEA. Here the CDR3 reads CSVGDARRGTEAFF. CDR3 nucleotides: TGCAGCGTGGGGGACGCCCGGCGGGGCACTGAAGCTTTCTTT.

This chain joins TRBV10-3 and TRBJ2-1; tentatively, D is TRBD1 (6 bases). Trimming took off 6 bases at V and 3 bases at J, with 15 bases between the two ends. CDR1 ENHRY and CDR2 SYGVKD come from the germline V gene. This CDR3 has 15 residues. CDR3 in amino acids: CAISRGQTGYNEQFF. CDR3 sequence (DNA): TGTGCCATCAGCCGTGGACAGACGGGCTACAATGAGCAGTTCTTC.

V gene TRBV28 combines with J gene TRBJ2-3; TRBD2 aligns across 9 bases. The CDR3 covers 13 residues. CDR1 MDHEN and CDR2 SYDVKM come from the germline V gene. J gave up 5 bases and V 6 bases, and 3 bases lay outside the gene matches. CDR3 in DNA: TGTGCCAGCAGGGCTAGCGGGATAGATACGCAGTATTTT. Amino acid sequence: CASRASGIDTQYF.